This T cell receptor (beta chain) emerged from a study of regulatory T cells in long-lasting Graves disease. Both iRepertoire HTBI primers and Arm-PCR of CDR3 regions were used to build the TCR beta libraries. In TCRdb, the multiplex PCR reads were re-called with MiXCR into one record per CDR3 protein. Among 530,000 or so distinct CDR3 sequences listed, more than 15% were seen once. The V end was cut by 4 bases, the J end by 0 bases, with 0 bases between. The CDR3 has 10 amino acids. Germline V lookup: CDR1 SQVTM, CDR2 ANQGSEA. The time point was: newly diagnosed GD, antithyroid drugs for less than 3 months. PBMCs provided the RNA from which the TCR library was made. The authors drew patients from an endocrinology department in Xi'an, China. At least ten counts were recorded for this clonotype. This sample also belongs to another study, concerning T cells in Graves' hyperthyroidism and ophthalmopathy. That paper notes: Graves' hyperthyroidism was deemed stable absent ophthalmopathy progression within 18 months. A first-round RT-PCR of the TCR CDR3 used the HTBI primer set.

This receptor was taken from a man aged 18 to 30 with Graves disease. Sample: peripheral blood mononuclear cells (PBMCs), taken at new diagnosis, from a patient treated with antithyroid drugs. The J gene is TRBJ1-1, the V gene TRBV29-1; D gene uncertain. The CDR3 DNA is TGCAGCGTTGTGAACACTGAAGCTTTCTTT. Translated: CSVVNTEAFF.